This entry lists 11 T cell receptor beta chains sequenced from one sample in a study of cytomegalovirus exposure and HLA in healthy donors. Vbeta (60) and Jbeta (13) primers were used in the PCR. The table came from immunoSEQ multiplex PCR; TCRdb's copy has only in-frame clones and leaves some out. The sample has some 86,000 clones, about four fifths seen once; the top ten hold around 15%. Input material: PBMCs. The receptors come from a woman aged 40 to 50 in good health and CMV-seropositive.

The chain is built from TRBV4-1 and TRBJ2-1, with a possible D match to TRBD2 (5 bases). The V end was cut by 2 bases, the J end by 5 bases, with 10 bases between. This CDR3 comprises 14 residues. Germline CDR1 reads MGHRA; CDR2 reads YSYEKL. This CDR3 reads CASSQPGKDNEQFF. CDR3 coding DNA: TGCGCCAGCAGCCAACCCGGGAAGGACAATGAGCAGTTCTTC.

J is TRBJ2-1 and V is TRBV7-2, with D uncertain. The germline V gene encodes CDR1 SGHTA and CDR2 FQGNSA. Trimming stripped 1 base from V and 4 bases from J, with 11 bases between. CDR3 length: 15 residues. CDR3 in amino acids: CASSLDITNYNEQFF. For the CDR3, the DNA is TGTGCCAGCAGCTTAGACATTACGAATTACAATGAGCAGTTCTTC.

This clone was seen a single time. The chain is built from TRBV7-3 and TRBJ1-4; D not resolved. The length of the CDR3 is 13 residues. Between the trimmed V and J ends, which lost 3 bases and 7 bases, there was a span of 9 bases. CDR1 is SGHTA and CDR2 is FQGTGA in the germline V gene. CDR3 amino acids: CASSFGPGEKLFF. The DNA of the CDR3 is TGTGCCAGCAGCTTTGGTCCCGGTGAAAAACTGTTTTTT.

V gene TRBV6-1 combines with J gene TRBJ1-5; a possible D gene is TRBD1 (6 bases). Trimming pared 2 bases from V and 5 bases from J, leaving 16 bases between. From germline, CDR1 is MNHNS and CDR2 SASEGT. The CDR3 is 16 amino acids. Here the CDR3 reads CASSEPIQGSDQPQHF. The CDR3 DNA reads TGTGCCAGCAGTGAACCGATACAGGGATCCGATCAGCCCCAGCATTTT.

There are a few counts of this clone. The rearrangement uses TRBV9 and TRBJ2-5, with 8 bases fitting TRBD2. Trimming at V came to 2 bases and at J to 5 bases, leaving 11 bases not matched to a gene. This CDR3 has 16 residues. Germline lookup yields CDR1 SGDLS and CDR2 YYNGEE. CDR3 sequence (DNA): TGTGCCAGCAGCGTCCAAGCGGGAGCGGGTCGGGAGACCCAGTACTTC. This translates into CASSVQAGAGRETQYF.

V and J are TRBV5-1 and TRBJ2-3; a possible D gene is TRBD1 (5 bases). V lost 1 base, J lost 5 bases, and 11 bases lay in between. Germline CDR1 is SGHRS and CDR2 is YFSETQ. The CDR3 is made up of 14 amino acids. CDR3: CASSLSQGEDTQYF. The DNA for the CDR3 is TGCGCCAGCAGCTTGAGTCAGGGCGAAGATACGCAGTATTTT.

A single count supports this clone. The genes are TRBV7-2 and TRBJ2-3; tentatively, D is TRBD1 (5 bases). The CDR3 runs 16 residues. Germline CDR1 and CDR2: SGHTA and FQGNSA. V was cut by 4 bases and J by 1 base, with 15 bases left in between. In DNA form, the CDR3 reads TGTGCCAGCAGCTCCGGCAGGGTTCTTGGCACAGATACGCAGTATTTT. Amino acid sequence: CASSSGRVLGTDTQYF.

V and J are TRBV5-1 and TRBJ2-5; D call uncertain. Trimming took off 2 bases at V and 5 bases at J, with 10 bases between the two ends. CDR3 length: 13 residues. Looked up from germline, CDR1 is SGHRS and CDR2 is YFSETQ. CDR3 residues: CASSFQSFETQYF. Here the CDR3 DNA reads TGCGCCAGCAGCTTTCAAAGCTTTGAGACCCAGTACTTC.

This clone was seen a single time. This chain connects TRBV6-1 to TRBJ2-2, with D possibly TRBD1 on 6 matching bases. V was trimmed by 8 bases and J by 4 bases, leaving 14 bases between them. The germline CDR1 and CDR2 sequences are MNHNS and SASEGT. The CDR3 sequence is 14 residues long. CDR3 nucleotide sequence: TGTGCCAGCGTCGGACAGACTCTCACCGGGGAGCTGTTTTTT. Protein sequence: CASVGQTLTGELFF.

CDR3 amino acids: CASSLRTGNEKLFF. CDR3 bases: TGTGCCAGTAGTCTCCGGACAGGGAATGAAAAACTGTTTTTT. The chain couples TRBV19 to TRBJ1-4, with 8 bases fitting TRBD1. Germline CDR1 is LNHDA and CDR2 is SQIVND (reference sequence). Trimming cost V 5 bases and J 5 bases; bases outside gene matches: 4. There are 14 residues in the CDR3.

This clone came up a few times. The chain couples TRBV16 to TRBJ2-6; no firm D call. The CDR3 consists of 14 residues. Trimming cost V 4 bases and J 1 base, with 5 bases left between them. CDR1 and CDR2 from the germline V gene are KGHSY and FQNENV. This CDR3 reads CASSLTSGANVLTF. In DNA, the CDR3 is TGTGCCAGCAGCCTAACTTCTGGGGCCAACGTCCTGACTTTC.